This T cell receptor (beta chain) was captured in a study of blood T cell repertoires in COVID-19. Clones were read by immunoSEQ multiplex PCR, and TCRdb kept only the in-frame ones, dropping some. The table records some 240,000 clones, approximately 83% of them present only once. Per the germline V gene, CDR1 is SGHRS and CDR2 is YFSETQ. J was trimmed by 9 bases and V by 0 bases; bases with no gene match: 3. CDR3 size: 14 residues. This receptor was taken from a woman aged 40 to 55 with acute COVID-19. The chain is built from TRBV5-1 and TRBJ1-6; 7 nucleotides align to TRBD1. Material: PBMCs or T cells enriched from blood (not recorded which). The CDR3 DNA reads TGCGCCAGCAGCTTGGGACAGGGAAGTTCACCCCTCCACTTT. This sequence encodes CASSLGQGSSPLHF. Together with reference TRBV5-1 and TRBJ1-6, the CDR3 gives the full variable domain: KAGVTQTPRYLIKTRGQQVTLSCSPISGHRSVSWYQQTPGQGLQFLFEYFSETQRNKGNFPGRFSGRQFSNSRSEMNVSTLELGDSALYLCASSLGQGSSPLHFGNGTRLTVT.